This T cell receptor beta chain was recorded in a study of beta chain features in type 1 diabetes. Broader study findings: Moderate yet significant TCRB CDR3 shortening was seen in Type 1 diabetes patients in all four CD4+ subsets. Across patients, naive, central memory and Treg TCRB repertoires exhibited apparently greater similarity than was observed across healthy donors.

Details on this clone: Its matching antigen is unknown.

The CDR3 spans 13 residues. V lost 6 bases, J lost 6 bases, and 6 bases stayed unmatched. Germline-derived CDR1 and CDR2 are MNHEY and SVGAGI. Expressed TCRB transcripts were sequenced because the entire RNA isolate underwent reverse transcription. TCRdb keeps only in-frame clones here, not all; method: immunoSEQ multiplex PCR. The top ten hold 0.55% to 0.75% of the sample, which has some 370,000 clones, roughly 9.8% seen once. The sample consisted of central memory CD4+ T cells from blood. The receptor was isolated from a man aged 30-40 years with type 1 diabetes. The chain recombines TRBV6-5 with TRBJ2-7; 9 nucleotides agree with TRBD1. In DNA form, the CDR3 reads TGTGCCAGCAGCCACGGGACAGGGCGCGAGCAGTACTTC. Its protein product is CASSHGTGREQYF.